This T cell receptor (beta chain) emerged from a study of blood T cell repertoires in COVID-19. Overall study context: Researchers got acute and convalescent COVID-19 samples from the United States, Italy and Spain. In each case, the material was cDNA or gDNA derived from T cells, B-cell-depleted T cells, or PBMCs.

Germline V lookup: CDR1 SQVTM, CDR2 ANQGSEA. Trimming at V came to 5 bases and at J to 4 bases, leaving 5 bases not matched to a gene. The CDR3 spans 14 residues. Original analysis: The authors estimated nucleated cell counts from reference gene primer amplification. Sequencing used immunoSEQ multiplex PCR; TCRdb keeps in-frame clones, though not all of them. D and trimming were read from the DNA, whereas the V and J calls and clone size are those reported in that table. Of 50,000 to 75,000 clones listed, around 92% are singletons. V usage is TRBV29-1 and J usage is TRBJ1-3, with 10 bases identical to TRBD1. The sequenced sample was peripheral blood. This clonotype was sampled from a man in his sixties with acute or convalescent COVID-19. The CDR3, as DNA: TGCAGCGTTTCGGGGACAGGGGCAGGAAACACCATATATTTT. Amino acids: CSVSGTGAGNTIYF. Full variable domain (rest looked up from reference TRBV29-1 and TRBJ1-3): SAVISQKPSRDICQRGTSLTIQCQVDSQVTMMFWYRQQPGQSLTLIATANQGSEATYESGFVIDKFPISRPNLTFSTLTVSNMSPEDSSIYLCSVSGTGAGNTIYFGEGSWLTVV.